This section outlines one TCR beta chain sequence together with its context. The CDR3 is 13 amino acids. Trimming removed 3 bases from V and 3 bases from J, with 6 bases in between. Germline V CDR1 and CDR2: KGHSH, LQKENI. Profiling relied on immunoSEQ multiplex PCR, and the TCRdb table lists in-frame clones only, not all of them. Of 75,000 to 100,000 clones listed, 80% to 95% are singletons. The data were obtained in a study of control samples from healthy donors and cancer patients. The chain couples TRBV18 to TRBJ2-1; D uncertain. This receptor was taken from a human donor in good health. The donor label of this sample is uncertain. Material for sequencing was blood. CDR3 nucleotide sequence: TGTGCCAGCTCACCCCAAGTCTACAATGAGCAGTTCTTC. Translated, it gives CASSPQVYNEQFF.